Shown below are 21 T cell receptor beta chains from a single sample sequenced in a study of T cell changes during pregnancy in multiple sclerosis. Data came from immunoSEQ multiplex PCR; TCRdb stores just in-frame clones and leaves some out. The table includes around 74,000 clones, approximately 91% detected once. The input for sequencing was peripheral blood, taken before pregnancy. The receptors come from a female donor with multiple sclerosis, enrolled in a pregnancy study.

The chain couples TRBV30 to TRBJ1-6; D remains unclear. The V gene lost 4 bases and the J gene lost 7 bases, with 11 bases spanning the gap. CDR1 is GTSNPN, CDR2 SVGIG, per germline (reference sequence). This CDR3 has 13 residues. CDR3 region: CAWNRLPNSPLHF. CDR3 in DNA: TGTGCCTGGAATCGACTGCCCAATTCACCCCTCCACTTT.

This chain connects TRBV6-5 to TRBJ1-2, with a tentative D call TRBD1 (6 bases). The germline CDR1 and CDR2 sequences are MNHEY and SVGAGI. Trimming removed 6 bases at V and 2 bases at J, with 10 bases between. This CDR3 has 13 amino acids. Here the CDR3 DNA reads TGTGCCAGCAGAGTCGACAGGAACTATGGCTACACCTTC. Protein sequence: CASRVDRNYGYTF.

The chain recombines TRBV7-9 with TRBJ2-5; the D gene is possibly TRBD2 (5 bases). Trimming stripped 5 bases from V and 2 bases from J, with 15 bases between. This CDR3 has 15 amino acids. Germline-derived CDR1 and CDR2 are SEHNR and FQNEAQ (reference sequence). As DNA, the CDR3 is TGTGCCAGCAGCCCCGGGGTATCACTTCAAGAGACCCAGTACTTC. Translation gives CASSPGVSLQETQYF.

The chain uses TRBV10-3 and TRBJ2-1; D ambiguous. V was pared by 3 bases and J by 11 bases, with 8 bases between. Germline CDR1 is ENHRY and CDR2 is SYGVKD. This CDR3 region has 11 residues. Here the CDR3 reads CAISDNYKQFF. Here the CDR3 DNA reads TGTGCCATCAGTGATAACTATAAGCAGTTCTTC.

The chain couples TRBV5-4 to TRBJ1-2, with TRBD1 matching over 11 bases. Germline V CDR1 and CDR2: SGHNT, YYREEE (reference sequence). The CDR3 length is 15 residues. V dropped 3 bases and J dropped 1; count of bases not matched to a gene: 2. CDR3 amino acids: CASSSGTGGNYGYTF. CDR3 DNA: TGTGCCAGCAGCTCCGGGACAGGGGGTAACTATGGCTACACCTTC.

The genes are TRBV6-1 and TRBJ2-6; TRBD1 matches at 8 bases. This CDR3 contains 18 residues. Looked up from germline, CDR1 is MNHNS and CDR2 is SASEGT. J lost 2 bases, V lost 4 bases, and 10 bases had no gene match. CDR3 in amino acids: CASSGGRTGNTGANVLTF. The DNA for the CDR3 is TGTGCCAGCAGTGGTGGTAGGACAGGGAATACTGGGGCCAACGTCCTGACTTTC.

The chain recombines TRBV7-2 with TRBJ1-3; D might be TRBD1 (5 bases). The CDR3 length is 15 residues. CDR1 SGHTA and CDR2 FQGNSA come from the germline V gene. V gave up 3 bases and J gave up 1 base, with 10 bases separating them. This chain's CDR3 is CASSFPWTSGNTIYF. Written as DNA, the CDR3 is TGTGCCAGCAGCTTCCCTTGGACATCTGGAAACACCATATATTTT.

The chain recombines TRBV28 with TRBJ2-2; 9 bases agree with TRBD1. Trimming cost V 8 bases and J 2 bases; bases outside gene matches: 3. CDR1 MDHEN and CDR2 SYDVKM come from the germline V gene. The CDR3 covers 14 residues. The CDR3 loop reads CASGTGSNTGELFF. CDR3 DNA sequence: TGTGCCAGCGGGACAGGGTCTAACACCGGGGAGCTGTTTTTT.

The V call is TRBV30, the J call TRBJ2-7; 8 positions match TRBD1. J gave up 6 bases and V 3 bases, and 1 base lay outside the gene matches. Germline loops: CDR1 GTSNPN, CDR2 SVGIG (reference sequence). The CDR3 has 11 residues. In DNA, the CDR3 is TGTGCCTGGAGGACAGGGGCCGAGCAGTACTTC. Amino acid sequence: CAWRTGAEQYF.

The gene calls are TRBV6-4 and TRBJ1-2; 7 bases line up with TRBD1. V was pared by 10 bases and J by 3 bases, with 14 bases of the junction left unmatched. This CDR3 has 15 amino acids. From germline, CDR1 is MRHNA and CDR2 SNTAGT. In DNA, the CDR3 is TGTGCCACACACTCCGGGACAGTATCCCACTATGGCTACACCTTC. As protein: CATHSGTVSHYGYTF.

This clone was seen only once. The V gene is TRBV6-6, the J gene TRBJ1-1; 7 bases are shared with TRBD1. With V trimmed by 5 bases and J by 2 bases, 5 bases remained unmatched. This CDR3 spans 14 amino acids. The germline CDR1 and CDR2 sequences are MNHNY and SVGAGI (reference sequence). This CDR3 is CASSTRDSNTEAFF. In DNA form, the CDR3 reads TGTGCCAGCAGTACCCGGGACAGCAACACTGAAGCTTTCTTT.

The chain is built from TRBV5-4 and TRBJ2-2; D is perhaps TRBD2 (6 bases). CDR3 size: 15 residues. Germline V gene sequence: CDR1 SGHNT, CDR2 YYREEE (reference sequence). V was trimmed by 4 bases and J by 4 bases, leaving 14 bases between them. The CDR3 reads CASSGGLLGTGELFF. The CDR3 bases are TGTGCCAGCAGCGGAGGACTATTAGGCACCGGGGAGCTGTTTTTT.

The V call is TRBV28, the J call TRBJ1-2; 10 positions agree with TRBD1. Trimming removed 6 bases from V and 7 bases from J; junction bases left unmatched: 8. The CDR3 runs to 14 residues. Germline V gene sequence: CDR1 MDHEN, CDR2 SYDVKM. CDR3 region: CASRPPGQGSGYTF. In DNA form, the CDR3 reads TGTGCCAGCAGGCCCCCGGGACAGGGGTCTGGCTACACCTTC.

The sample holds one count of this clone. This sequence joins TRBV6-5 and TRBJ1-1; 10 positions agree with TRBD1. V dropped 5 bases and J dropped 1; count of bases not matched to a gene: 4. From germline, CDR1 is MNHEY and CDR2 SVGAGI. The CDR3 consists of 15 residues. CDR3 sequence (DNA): TGTGCCAGCAGTCGACAGGGGGCCGGGAACACTGAAGCTTTCTTT. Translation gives CASSRQGAGNTEAFF.

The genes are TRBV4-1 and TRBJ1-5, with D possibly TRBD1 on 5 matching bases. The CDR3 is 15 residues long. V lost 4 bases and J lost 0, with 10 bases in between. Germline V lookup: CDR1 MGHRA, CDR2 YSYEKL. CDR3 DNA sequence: TGCGCCAGCAGCCTGGGACTCGTTAGCAATCAGCCCCAGCATTTT. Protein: CASSLGLVSNQPQHF.

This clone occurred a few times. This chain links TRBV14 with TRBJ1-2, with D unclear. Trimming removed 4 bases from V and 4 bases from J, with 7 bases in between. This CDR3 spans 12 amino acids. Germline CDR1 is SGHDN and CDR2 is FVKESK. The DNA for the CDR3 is TGTGCCAGCAGCCGAGGGAGCTATGGCTACACCTTC. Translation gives CASSRGSYGYTF.

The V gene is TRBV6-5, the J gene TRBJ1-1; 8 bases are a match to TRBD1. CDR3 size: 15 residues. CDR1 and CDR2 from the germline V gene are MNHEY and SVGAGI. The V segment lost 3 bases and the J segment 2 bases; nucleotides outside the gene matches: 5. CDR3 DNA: TGTGCCAGCAGTTATTCGGGACAGGTAAACACTGAAGCTTTCTTT. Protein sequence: CASSYSGQVNTEAFF.

The CDR3 spells CASSVAPFLRDTQYF. The CDR3 DNA follows: TGTGCCAGCAGCGTAGCCCCCTTTCTTCGGGATACGCAGTATTTT. The chain joins TRBV9 to TRBJ2-3, with unresolved D. This CDR3 is built from 15 residues. V shed 0 bases and J shed 6 bases, with 14 bases lying between them. Germline V gene data show CDR1 as SGDLS and CDR2 as YYNGEE. The variable domain in full, with the rest retrieved from reference TRBV9 and TRBJ2-3, is DSGVTQTPKHLITATGQRVTLRCSPRSGDLSVYWYQQSLDQGLQFLIQYYNGEERAKGNILERFSAQQFPDLHSELNLSSLELGDSALYFCASSVAPFLRDTQYFGPGTRLTVL.

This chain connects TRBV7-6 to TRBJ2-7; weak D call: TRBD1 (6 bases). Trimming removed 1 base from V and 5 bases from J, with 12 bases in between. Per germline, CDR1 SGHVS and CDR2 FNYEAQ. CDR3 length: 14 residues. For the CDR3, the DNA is TGTGCCAGCAGCTTAGAAGGGGGTCCCAACGAGCAGTACTTC. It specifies CASSLEGGPNEQYF.

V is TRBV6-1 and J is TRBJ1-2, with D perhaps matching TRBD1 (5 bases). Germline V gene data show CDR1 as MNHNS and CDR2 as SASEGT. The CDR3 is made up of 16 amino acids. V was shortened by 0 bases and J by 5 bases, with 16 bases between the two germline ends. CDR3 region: CASSEALGRVGYGYTF. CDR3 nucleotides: TGTGCCAGCAGTGAAGCGCTTGGCAGGGTGGGGTATGGCTACACCTTC.

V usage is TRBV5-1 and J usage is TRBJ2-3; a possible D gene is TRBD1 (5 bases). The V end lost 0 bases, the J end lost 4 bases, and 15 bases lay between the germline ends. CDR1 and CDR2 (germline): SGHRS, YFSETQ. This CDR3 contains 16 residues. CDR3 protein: CASSLDAQWGPDTQYF. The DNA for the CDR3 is TGCGCCAGCAGCTTGGATGCGCAGTGGGGCCCAGATACGCAGTATTTT.